One sample yielded the 25 T cell receptor beta chains listed below, sequenced in a study of tumor and adjacent non-tumor tissue in lung cancer. No cell sorting was done before RNA was extracted from the tissue. Distant lung tissue was collected more than 3 cm away from the tumor edge. The library came from three nested PCR rounds adapted from ARM-PCR protocols. From the multiplex PCR reads, TCRdb called clonotypes with MiXCR, one entry per CDR3 protein. The sample yields tens of thousands of distinct CDR3 sequences, roughly 70% seen once. Specimen: distant non-tumor lung tissue. The origin of the receptors is a woman aged 45-60 years with non-small cell lung cancer.

Of note for this clonotype: At one of its ends the junction is not consistent with the germline gene, which may arise from a read error. This chain's CDR3 is CASNQVLWGRGCTF. CDR3 bases: TGCGCCAGCAACCAAGTTTTGTGGGGCAGGGGCTGCACCTTC. The chain joins TRBV4-3 to TRBJ1-2; D is possibly TRBD1 (6 bases). Germline V gene data show CDR1 as LGHNA and CDR2 as YSLEER. This CDR3 has 14 residues.

Turning to this clonotype: Since no conserved phenylalanine or tryptophan closes the CDR3, a read error is the likely cause. No DNA is shown, since the ends of the CDR3 on it are uncertain; the CDR3 is the one TCRdb lists. The V call is TRBV11-1, the J call TRBJ2-3; the table's D call, TRBD1, was not checked against the DNA. The V gene's germline CDR1 is SGHAT and CDR2 FQDESV (reference sequence). 14 amino acids form the CDR3, both terminal residues included. This chain's CDR3 is CASSLGTGTDRRYV.

As regards this clonotype: At one boundary the junction diverges from the germline segment, which might be a read error. This chain links TRBV28 with TRBJ1-6, with D unclear. The CDR3 is 17 residues long. CDR1 and CDR2 (germline): MDHEN, SYDVKM. Here the CDR3 DNA reads TGTGCCAGCAGATTATTAAGCTCGGGGTCCTATAATTCACCCCTCCACTTT. Its translation: CASRLLSSGSYNSPLHF.

As concerns this clonotype: This may arise from a read error, as a much more abundant clone is one base away. The rearrangement uses TRBV6-2 or TRBV6-3 and TRBJ2-7; D is perhaps TRBD1 (6 bases). Per the germline V gene, CDR1 is MNHEY and CDR2 is SVGEGT. The CDR3 sequence is 13 residues long. Trimming left V 5 bases short and J 6 bases short, with 14 bases between. In DNA, the CDR3 is TGTGCCAGCAGTATACAGGGAACCTGCGAGCAGTACTTC. It translates to CASSIQGTCEQYF.

Details on this clonotype: The conserved final phenylalanine or tryptophan is absent from the CDR3, which likely points to a read error. V usage is TRBV11-2 and J usage is TRBJ2-7, with D hard to call. Germline CDR1 and CDR2: SGHAT and FQNNGV. This CDR3 has 13 amino acids. CDR3 DNA sequence: TGTGACAGCAGCTTAACTGCTGGGTACGAGCAGTACTCC. Translated: CDSSLTAGYEQYS.

Remarks on this clonotype: Possible read error: a much larger clone is one base away. The chain has TRBV24-1 and TRBJ2-1, with 9 bases lining up with TRBD2. The CDR3 totals 13 residues. Germline V lookup: CDR1 KGHDR, CDR2 SFDVKD. This CDR3 reads CAISDSPGLANFF. For the CDR3, the DNA is TGTGCCATCAGTGATTCTCCGGGACTAGCAAACTTCTTC.

This clonotype has just one count. A single base separates this from a much larger clone, so it may be a read error. The conserved phenylalanine or tryptophan is not found at the CDR3 terminus, so this likely reflects a read error. The rearrangement joins TRBV20-1 to TRBJ2-7, with D unclear. Germline V gives CDR1 DFQATT, CDR2 SNEGSKA (reference sequence). Trimming took off 4 bases at V and 3 bases at J, with 13 bases between the two ends. This CDR3 region has 13 residues. CDR3 nucleotides: TGCAGTGCTACGTCAGGCTTAGACTACGAGCAGTACTCC. Its protein product is CSATSGLDYEQYS.

With respect to this clonotype: Sequence at one end of the junction differs from germline and may be a read error. The chain joins TRBV11-2 to TRBJ2-1, with a possible D match to TRBD2 (6 bases). The germline V gene has CDR1 SGHAT and CDR2 FQNNGV. The length of the CDR3 is 16 residues. CDR3: CASSIMTGTRGPERFF. For the CDR3, the DNA is TGTGCCAGCAGCATAATGACCGGGACTCGCGGACCAGAGCGGTTCTTC.

The chain joins TRBV6-5 to TRBJ2-5; D might be TRBD2 (5 bases). This CDR3 has 15 amino acids. Looked up from germline, CDR1 is MNHEY and CDR2 is SVGAGI. V gave up 3 bases and J gave up 4 bases, with 15 bases separating them. The CDR3, as DNA: TGTGCCAGCAGTTATCCGGATAGGGAGCGAGAGACCCAGTACTTC. Translation gives CASSYPDRERETQYF.

On this clonotype itself: One base away lies a much larger clone, so this may be a sequencing read error. This sequence joins TRBV29-1 and TRBJ1-2, with TRBD1 identical over 9 bases. The CDR3 is made up of 15 amino acids. In germline, CDR1 is SQVTM, CDR2 ANQGSEA. DNA of the CDR3: TGCAGCGTTGAAGGGGGGACAGGGCTTGCCTATGACTACACCTTC. This encodes CSVEGGTGLAYDYTF.

This clonotype was counted at least ten times. The rearrangement joins TRBV4-3 to TRBJ1-1; D is uncertain. The CDR3 loop spans 13 amino acids. Germline-derived CDR1 and CDR2 are LGHNA and YSLEER. V lost 3 bases to trimming and J lost 5 bases, with 10 bases between them. For the CDR3, the DNA is TGCGCCAGCAGCCAGGAAAGGAGAACTGAAGCTTTCTTT. It encodes CASSQERRTEAFF.

This clonotype was seen just once. A much larger clone differs from this one at a single base, so this may be a read error. The chain recombines TRBV28 with TRBJ2-7; 9 bases fit TRBD2. The CDR3 sequence is 13 residues long. Germline assignment: CDR1 MDHEN and CDR2 SYDVKM. This chain's CDR3 is CAGGLAGRNEQCF. In DNA, the CDR3 is TGTGCCGGCGGTCTAGCGGGAAGGAACGAGCAGTGCTTC.

Concerning this clonotype: The junction differs from germline at one of its ends, possibly a read error. This chain connects TRBV11-3 to TRBJ1-1; D gene unclear. CDR1 SGHNT and CDR2 YENEEA come from the germline V gene. This CDR3 region has 14 residues. The CDR3 nucleotides are TGTGCCAGCAGCTTAGCTGGTGAGACTCCTGATGCTTTCTTT. Its translation is CASSLAGETPDAFF.

On this clonotype: This may be a read error: a much more frequent sequence differs by one nucleotide. This chain connects TRBV28 to TRBJ1-1; D is perhaps TRBD1 (5 bases). The CDR3 is 14 amino acids. V gave up 3 bases and J gave up 4 bases, with 12 bases separating them. From germline, CDR1 is MDHEN and CDR2 SYDVKM. CDR3 amino acids: CASSFIQGGTEAFF. For the CDR3, the DNA is TGTGCCAGCAGTTTTATTCAGGGCGGCACTGAAGCTTTCTTT. The complete variable domain, with remaining parts taken from reference TRBV28 and TRBJ1-1, reads DVKVTQSSRYLVKRTGEKVFLECVQDMDHENMFWYRQDPGLGLRLIYFSYDVKMKEKGDIPEGYSVSREKKERFSLILESASTNQTSMYLCASSFIQGGTEAFFGQGTRLTVV.

This clonotype appeared a few times. A read error may explain this, as a much larger clone is one base away. The chain uses TRBV6-1 and TRBJ2-7; tentatively, D is TRBD1 or TRBD2 (6 bases each). CDR1 and CDR2 (germline): MNHNS, SASEGT. The CDR3 spans 13 residues. CDR3: CTSSEGGYYEQYF. CDR3 DNA sequence: TGTACCAGCAGTGAGGGGGGATACTACGAGCAGTACTTC.

This clonotype has a count of ten or more. V gene TRBV5-4 combines with J gene TRBJ2-3; perhaps TRBD2 as D (5 bases). The V end lost 2 bases, the J end lost 8 bases, and 12 bases lay between the germline ends. The CDR3 contains 13 residues. The germline V gene has CDR1 SGHNT and CDR2 YYREEE (reference sequence). The chain's CDR3 is CASSLGRSGTQYF. CDR3 coding DNA: TGTGCCAGCAGCTTAGGGAGAAGCGGTACGCAGTATTTT.

This clonotype was seen repeatedly, ten times or more. V gene TRBV6-2 or TRBV6-3 combines with J gene TRBJ2-2; D remains ambiguous. This CDR3 spans 15 amino acids. The germline V gene has CDR1 MNHEY and CDR2 SVGEGT. V lost 4 bases and J lost 4, with 13 bases in between. CDR3 nucleotide sequence: TGTGCCAGCAGTTTGTCAGTCTACGGCACCGGGGAGCTGTTTTTT. Amino acid sequence: CASSLSVYGTGELFF.

The chain employs TRBV11-1 and TRBJ2-6; the D gene is possibly TRBD1 (7 bases). Germline V lookup: CDR1 SGHAT, CDR2 FQDESV (reference sequence). V was clipped by 5 bases and J by 0 bases, with 17 bases between them. The length of the CDR3 is 18 residues. The CDR3 loop is CASSGPGGSNSGANVLTF. The CDR3 nucleotides are TGTGCCAGCAGCGGTCCAGGGGGGTCTAACTCTGGGGCCAACGTCCTGACTTTC.

For this clonotype: Being one base from a much bigger clone, this may be a read error. This sequence joins TRBV20-1 and TRBJ1-1, with a possible D match to TRBD1 (5 bases). There are 14 residues in the CDR3. Germline V gives CDR1 DFQATT, CDR2 SNEGSKA (reference sequence). CDR3 amino acids: CSTSRWGVDTEAFF. CDR3 in DNA: TGCAGTACTAGCAGGTGGGGGGTGGACACTGAAGCTTTCTTT.

This clonotype was observed a handful of times. The genes are TRBV12-3 or TRBV12-4 and TRBJ2-5; D gene ambiguous. CDR3 length: 14 residues. With 6 bases removed from V and 1 base from J, the gap between germline ends came to 12 bases. CDR3 sequence reads: CASSHPGTQETQYF. CDR3 nucleotide sequence: TGTGCCAGCAGCCACCCCGGAACCCAAGAGACCCAGTACTTC.

The chain has TRBV29-1 and TRBJ2-1; possible D gene TRBD1, 6 bases. The CDR3 consists of 15 residues. V lost 8 bases and J 8 bases, leaving 25 bases between the germline ends. Germline values: CDR1 SQVTM, CDR2 ANQGSEA. The DNA of the CDR3 is TGCAGCTACTACCGCCGGGACATGGGTGTCGATGAGCAGTTCTTC. It specifies CSYYRRDMGVDEQFF.

About this clonotype: A junction boundary mismatches the germline segment, possibly from a read error. The CDR3 here is CASSLKELNIEAIF. The CDR3 DNA is TGCGCCAGCAGCTTGAAGGAGTTGAACATTGAAGCTATCTTT. This sequence joins TRBV11-1 and TRBJ1-1; no clear D gene. Germline V gene sequence: CDR1 SGHAT, CDR2 FQDESV (reference sequence). The CDR3 length is 14 residues.

This clonotype was counted a single time. This chain uses TRBV6-1 with TRBJ1-1, with D uncertain. This CDR3 has 13 amino acids. Trimming left V 6 bases short and J 5 bases short, with 13 bases between. Per the germline V gene, CDR1 is MNHNS and CDR2 is SASEGT. For the CDR3, the DNA is TGTGCCAGCAGGAGGGATTTTAATACTGAAGCTTTCTTT. The encoded protein is CASRRDFNTEAFF.

The chain joins TRBV11-2 to TRBJ2-1; D is ambiguous. Germline V CDR1 and CDR2: SGHAT, FQNNGV. V dropped 6 bases and J dropped 2 bases, with 20 bases sitting between them. The CDR3 has 17 residues. The CDR3 loop reads CASSFMSVWVPYNEQFF. The CDR3 DNA sequence: TGTGCCAGCAGTTTCATGAGCGTTTGGGTCCCCTACAATGAGCAGTTCTTC.

The chain employs TRBV20-1 and TRBJ2-1; D may correspond to TRBD1 or TRBD2 (6 bases each). The V gene lost 6 bases and the J gene lost 9 bases, with 24 bases spanning the gap. The CDR3 is made up of 15 amino acids. Germline CDR1 and CDR2: DFQATT and SNEGSKA (reference sequence). In DNA form, the CDR3 reads TGCAGTGCCCGACGAGGAGGGGGGCTGGTCATTGAGCAGTTCTTC. Amino acid sequence: CSARRGGGLVIEQFF.